One and the same sample provided the 15 T cell receptor beta chains below, sequenced in a study of T cell repertoires in cytomegalovirus infection (dated by TCRdb to about 2019). The sequencing machine was an Illumina HiSeq 1500. TCRdb redid the processing of the public reads, applying fastp at Q25 and MiXCR, and retained in-frame beta chains. Rows with one shared CDR3 protein collapse into an entry with the most common genes and DNA. This sample lists some 940,000 distinct CDR3 sequences; approximately 32% were detected once. Roughly 13% of the sample goes to the ten largest clones. Interpreted using the paper, the treatment or condition label stands for: in vitro stimulation with specific CMV peptide epitopes to enrich CMV-specific T cells. Antigens for these TCRs are unknown. This material consisted of cultured CD8+ T cells from PBMCs, taken from culture after CMV antigen stimulation. Receptors were obtained from a human donor in good health (CMV status not recorded). Some clones in this sample may be carry-over from other donors' samples.

This clonotype was seen more than once but under ten times. The rearrangement links TRBV12-3 or TRBV12-4 to TRBJ2-2; D might be TRBD2 (6 bases). CDR3 length: 15 residues. The V end lost 6 bases, the J end lost 7 bases, and 18 bases lay between the germline ends. The CDR3 loop is CASSIPGGLIGELFF. For the CDR3, the DNA is TGTGCCAGCAGCATCCCCGGAGGGCTGATCGGGGAGCTGTTTTTT.

This clonotype was seen a few times. The chain links TRBV6-5 to TRBJ2-5; D possibly corresponds to TRBD1 (6 bases). The CDR3 totals 19 residues. The ends were cut back, 0 bases at V and 3 bases at J, with 23 bases in the middle. Germline values: CDR1 MNHEY, CDR2 SVGAGI. CDR3: CASSYSTIKRGKGEETQYF. The CDR3 DNA is TGTGCCAGCAGTTACTCGACGATTAAGAGGGGGAAGGGAGAAGAGACCCAGTACTTC.

This clonotype came up a few times. J is TRBJ2-7 and V is TRBV19; D may be TRBD1 (5 bases). The CDR3 is 14 amino acids. CDR1 LNHDA and CDR2 SQIVND come from the germline V gene (reference sequence). V was trimmed by 0 bases and J by 4 bases, leaving 10 bases between them. CDR3 DNA: TGTGCCAGTAGTATAGATGAAAGGGGTTACGAGCAGTACTTC. It yields the protein CASSIDERGYEQYF.

V gene TRBV7-9 combines with J gene TRBJ1-1; TRBD1 aligns across 7 bases. V lost 1 base, J lost 3 bases, and 5 bases stayed unmatched. Germline V gene lookup returns CDR1 SEHNR and CDR2 FQNEAQ (reference sequence). There are 15 residues in the CDR3. In nucleotides, the CDR3 is TGTGCCAGCAGCTTAGGGACAGGTTCCGACACTGAAGCTTTCTTT. Protein product: CASSLGTGSDTEAFF.

In its sample, this clonotype was seen a few times. The rearrangement uses TRBV7-3 and TRBJ2-3; TRBD2 aligns across 10 bases. Germline CDR1 reads SGHTA; CDR2 reads FQGTGA. The V gene end was trimmed by 4 bases and the J gene end by 3 bases; junction bases not matched to a gene: 7. This CDR3 has 16 amino acids. The CDR3 region has the DNA TGTGCCAGCAGCTCCAAGCGGGGGGGCCGGACAGATACGCAGTATTTT. Encoded protein: CASSSKRGGRTDTQYF.

In its sample, this clonotype was seen a few times. The V call is TRBV3-1, the J call TRBJ2-7; no firm D call. Trimming left V 0 bases short and J 3 bases short, with 6 bases between. Germline V gives CDR1 LGHDT, CDR2 YNNKEL (reference sequence). The CDR3 sequence is 13 residues long. The CDR3 DNA reads TGTGCCAGCAGCCAAGATTCCCGCTACGAGCAGTACTTC. Protein product: CASSQDSRYEQYF.

The chain employs TRBV9 and TRBJ1-1; possibly TRBD1 for D (6 bases). Germline CDR1 reads SGDLS; CDR2 reads YYNGEE. CDR3 length: 14 amino acids. Trimming pared 0 bases from V and 4 bases from J, leaving 10 bases between. The CDR3 here is CASSVERGSTEAFF. CDR3 DNA: TGTGCCAGCAGCGTAGAAAGGGGGAGCACTGAAGCTTTCTTT. The full variable domain, in which reference TRBV9 and TRBJ1-1 provide the parts outside the CDR3, is DSGVTQTPKHLITATGQRVTLRCSPRSGDLSVYWYQQSLDQGLQFLIQYYNGEERAKGNILERFSAQQFPDLHSELNLSSLELGDSALYFCASSVERGSTEAFFGQGTRLTVV.

This clonotype was detected a few times. The CDR3 here is CATSKGNEQFF. CDR3 nucleotide sequence: TGTGCCACCAGCAAGGGTAATGAGCAGTTCTTC. The gene calls are TRBV15 and TRBJ2-1; D not resolved. This CDR3 is 11 amino acids long. The germline V and J ends were trimmed by 4 bases and 7 bases, with 5 bases remaining between them. CDR1 LNHNV and CDR2 YYDKDF come from the germline V gene (reference sequence).

The V and J genes are TRBV6-1 and TRBJ1-1; D perhaps matches TRBD1 (5 bases). V lost 5 bases and J lost 1, with 14 bases in between. The CDR3 consists of 15 residues. The germline CDR1 and CDR2 sequences are MNHNS and SASEGT. The CDR3 bases are TGTGCCAGCAGTAGTAGGGGATCCGGGAACACTGAAGCTTTCTTT. Amino acids: CASSSRGSGNTEAFF.

This chain links TRBV7-4 with TRBJ1-4; D is unclear. Trimming removed 3 bases at V and 6 bases at J, with 14 bases between. Germline loops: CDR1 SGHVT, CDR2 SQSDAQ. There are 15 residues in the CDR3. For the CDR3, the DNA is TGTGCCAGCAGCTTGTATGGGCTGGAGGATGAAAAACTGTTTTTT. Translation gives CASSLYGLEDEKLFF.

Ten or more counts support this clonotype. The genes are TRBV12-3 or TRBV12-4 and TRBJ1-2; 10 bases align to TRBD1. This CDR3 is 13 amino acids long. The V gene end was trimmed by 6 bases and the J gene end by 7 bases; junction bases not matched to a gene: 5. The CDR3 is CASSTGTGVGYTF. For the CDR3, the DNA is TGTGCCAGCAGCACCGGGACAGGGGTTGGCTACACCTTC.

This clonotype was seen at least ten times. The J gene is TRBJ2-3, the V gene TRBV7-9; 10 bases are a match to TRBD1. The CDR3 has 18 residues. Trimming at V came to 1 base and at J to 2 bases, leaving 9 bases not matched to a gene. Germline loops: CDR1 SEHNR, CDR2 FQNEAQ (reference sequence). The CDR3 region is CASSLDRGDRGPTDTQYF. The CDR3 DNA reads as TGTGCCAGCAGCTTAGATAGGGGAGACAGGGGGCCCACAGATACGCAGTATTTT.

The chain couples TRBV6-5 to TRBJ2-2; D ambiguous. Germline loops: CDR1 MNHEY, CDR2 SVGAGI. This CDR3 is built from 16 residues. Trimming stripped 1 base from V and 5 bases from J, with 14 bases between. The CDR3 spells CASSYFEQLGTGELFF. The CDR3 DNA reads as TGTGCCAGCAGTTACTTCGAACAGCTCGGGACCGGGGAGCTGTTTTTT.

The chain carries TRBV7-9 and TRBJ2-1; D is unclear. Trimming took off 3 bases at V and 5 bases at J, with 14 bases between the two ends. Looked up from germline, CDR1 is SEHNR and CDR2 is FQNEAQ (reference sequence). The CDR3 is made up of 15 amino acids. The DNA for the CDR3 is TGTGCCAGCAGCTTCCCGACCCGCCTCAACAATGAGCAGTTCTTC. The encoded protein is CASSFPTRLNNEQFF.

This clonotype was recorded a few times. The junction differs from germline at one of its ends, possibly a read error. V is TRBV7-6 and J is TRBJ1-2; tentative D call: TRBD1 (5 bases). Germline CDR1 and CDR2: SGHVS and FNYEAQ. The CDR3 consists of 17 residues. Here the CDR3 reads CASSLGGADLPGDGYIF. The CDR3 nucleotides read TGTGCCAGCAGCTTAGGAGGGGCCGATCTTCCGGGGGATGGCTACATCTTC.